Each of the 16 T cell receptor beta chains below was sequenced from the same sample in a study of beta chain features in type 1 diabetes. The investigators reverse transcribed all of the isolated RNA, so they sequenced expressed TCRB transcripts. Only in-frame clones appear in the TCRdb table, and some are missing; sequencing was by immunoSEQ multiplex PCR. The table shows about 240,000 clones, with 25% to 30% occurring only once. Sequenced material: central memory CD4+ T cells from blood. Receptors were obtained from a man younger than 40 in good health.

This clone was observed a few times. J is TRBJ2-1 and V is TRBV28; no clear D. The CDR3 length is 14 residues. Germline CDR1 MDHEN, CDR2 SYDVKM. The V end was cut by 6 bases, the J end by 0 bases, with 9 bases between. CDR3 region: CASRDLSSYNEQFF. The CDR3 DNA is TGTGCCAGCAGGGACCTGAGCTCCTACAATGAGCAGTTCTTC.

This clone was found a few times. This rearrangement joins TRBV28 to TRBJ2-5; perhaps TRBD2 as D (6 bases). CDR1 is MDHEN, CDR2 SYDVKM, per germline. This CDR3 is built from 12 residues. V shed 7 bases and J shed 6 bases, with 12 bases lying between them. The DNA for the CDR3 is TGTGCCAGCACCGGGCGGGGACAGACCCAGTACTTC. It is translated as CASTGRGQTQYF. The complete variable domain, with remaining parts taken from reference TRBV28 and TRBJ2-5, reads DVKVTQSSRYLVKRTGEKVFLECVQDMDHENMFWYRQDPGLGLRLIYFSYDVKMKEKGDIPEGYSVSREKKERFSLILESASTNQTSMYLCASTGRGQTQYFGPGTRLLVL.

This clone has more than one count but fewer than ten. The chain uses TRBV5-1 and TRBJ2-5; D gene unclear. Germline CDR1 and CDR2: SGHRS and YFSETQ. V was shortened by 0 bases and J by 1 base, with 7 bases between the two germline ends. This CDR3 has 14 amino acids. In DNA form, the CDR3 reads TGCGCCAGCAGCTTGGGCTACCGCCAAGAGACCCAGTACTTC. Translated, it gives CASSLGYRQETQYF.

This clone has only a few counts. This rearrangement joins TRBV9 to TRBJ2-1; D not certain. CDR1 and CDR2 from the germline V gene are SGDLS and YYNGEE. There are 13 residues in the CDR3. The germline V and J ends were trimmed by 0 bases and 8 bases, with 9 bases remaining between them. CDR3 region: CASSVAFTDEQFF. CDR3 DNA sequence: TGTGCCAGCAGCGTAGCCTTCACCGATGAGCAGTTCTTC. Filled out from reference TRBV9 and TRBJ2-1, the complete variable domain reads DSGVTQTPKHLITATGQRVTLRCSPRSGDLSVYWYQQSLDQGLQFLIQYYNGEERAKGNILERFSAQQFPDLHSELNLSSLELGDSALYFCASSVAFTDEQFFGPGTRLTVL.

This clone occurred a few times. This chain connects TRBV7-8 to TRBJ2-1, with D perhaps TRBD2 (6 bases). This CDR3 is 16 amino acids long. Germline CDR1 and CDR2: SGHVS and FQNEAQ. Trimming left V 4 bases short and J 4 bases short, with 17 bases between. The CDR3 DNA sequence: TGTGCCAGCAGCTCAATCGACGGAGGGAGGTACAATGAGCAGTTCTTC. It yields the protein CASSSIDGGRYNEQFF.

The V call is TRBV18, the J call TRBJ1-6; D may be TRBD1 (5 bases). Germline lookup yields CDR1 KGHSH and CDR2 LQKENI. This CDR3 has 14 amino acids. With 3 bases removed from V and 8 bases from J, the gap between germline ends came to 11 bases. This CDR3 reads CASSPGSGDSPLHF. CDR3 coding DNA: TGTGCCAGCTCACCGGGATCGGGGGATTCACCCCTCCACTTT.

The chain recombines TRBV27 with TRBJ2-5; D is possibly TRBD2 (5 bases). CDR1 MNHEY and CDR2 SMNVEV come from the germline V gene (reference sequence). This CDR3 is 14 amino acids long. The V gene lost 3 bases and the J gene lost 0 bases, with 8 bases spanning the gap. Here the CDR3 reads CASSLSGHQETQYF. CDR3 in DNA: TGTGCCAGCAGTTTGAGCGGACACCAAGAGACCCAGTACTTC.

The CDR3 is CASRLGDRVKGTQYF. Written as DNA, the CDR3 is TGTGCCAGCAGACTAGGGGACAGGGTGAAGGGTACGCAGTATTTT. The rearrangement uses TRBV6-6 and TRBJ2-3; 9 nucleotides match TRBD1. Germline assignment: CDR1 MNHNY and CDR2 SVGAGI (reference sequence). CDR3 size: 15 residues. V lost 6 bases to trimming and J lost 8 bases; unmatched junction nucleotides: 12.

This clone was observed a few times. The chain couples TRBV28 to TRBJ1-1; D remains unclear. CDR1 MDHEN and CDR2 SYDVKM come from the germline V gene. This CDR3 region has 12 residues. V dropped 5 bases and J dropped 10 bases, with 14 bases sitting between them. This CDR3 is CASSQDRGRAFF. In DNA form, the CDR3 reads TGTGCCAGCAGTCAGGACCGAGGGCGAGCTTTCTTT. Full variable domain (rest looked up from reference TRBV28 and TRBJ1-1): DVKVTQSSRYLVKRTGEKVFLECVQDMDHENMFWYRQDPGLGLRLIYFSYDVKMKEKGDIPEGYSVSREKKERFSLILESASTNQTSMYLCASSQDRGRAFFGQGTRLTVV.

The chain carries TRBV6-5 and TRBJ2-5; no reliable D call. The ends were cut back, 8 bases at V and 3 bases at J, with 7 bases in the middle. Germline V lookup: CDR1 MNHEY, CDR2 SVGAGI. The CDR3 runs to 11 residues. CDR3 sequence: CASRSKETQYF. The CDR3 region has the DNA TGTGCCAGCCGCAGCAAAGAGACCCAGTACTTC.

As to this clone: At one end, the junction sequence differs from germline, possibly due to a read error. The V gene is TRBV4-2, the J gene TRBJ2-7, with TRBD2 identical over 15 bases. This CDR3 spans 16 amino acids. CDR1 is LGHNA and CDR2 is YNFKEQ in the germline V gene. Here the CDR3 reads CASSQTTGTSGGPALF. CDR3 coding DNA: TGTGCCAGCAGCCAGACAACCGGGACTAGCGGGGGGCCGGCTCTGTTC.

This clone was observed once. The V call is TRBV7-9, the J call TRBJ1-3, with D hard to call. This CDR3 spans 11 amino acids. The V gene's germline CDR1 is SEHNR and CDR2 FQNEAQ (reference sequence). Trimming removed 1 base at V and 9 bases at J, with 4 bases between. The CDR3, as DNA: TGTGCCAGCAGCTTAGATGCCACCATATATTTT. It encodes CASSLDATIYF.

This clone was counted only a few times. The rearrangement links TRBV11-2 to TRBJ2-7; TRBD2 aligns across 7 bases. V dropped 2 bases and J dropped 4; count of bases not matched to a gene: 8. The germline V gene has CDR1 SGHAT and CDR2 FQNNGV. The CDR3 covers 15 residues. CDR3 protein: CASSLLGGLSYEQYF. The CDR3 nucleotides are TGTGCCAGCAGCTTACTCGGGGGGTTGTCGTACGAGCAGTACTTC.

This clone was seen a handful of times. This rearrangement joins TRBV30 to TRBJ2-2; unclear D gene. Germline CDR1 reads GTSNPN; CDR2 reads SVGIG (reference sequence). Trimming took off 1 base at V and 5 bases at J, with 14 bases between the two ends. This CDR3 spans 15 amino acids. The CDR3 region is CAWSEAALGTGELFF. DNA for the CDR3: TGTGCCTGGAGTGAGGCGGCCCTGGGGACCGGGGAGCTGTTTTTT.

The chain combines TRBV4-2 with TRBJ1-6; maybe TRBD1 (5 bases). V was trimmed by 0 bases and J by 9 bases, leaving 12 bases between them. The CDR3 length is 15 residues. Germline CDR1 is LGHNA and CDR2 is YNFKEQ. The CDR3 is CASSQERGEGSPLHF. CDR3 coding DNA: TGTGCCAGCAGCCAAGAGAGGGGAGAGGGTTCACCCCTCCACTTT.

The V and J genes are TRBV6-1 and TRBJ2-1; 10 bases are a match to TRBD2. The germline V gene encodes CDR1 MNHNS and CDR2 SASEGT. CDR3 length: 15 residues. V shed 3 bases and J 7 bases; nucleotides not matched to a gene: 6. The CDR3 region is CASSESSGRGNEQFF. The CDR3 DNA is TGTGCCAGCAGTGAGTCCAGCGGGAGGGGAAATGAGCAGTTCTTC.